Listed below are T cell receptor beta chains from one sample, sequenced in a study of blood T cells in healthy people across ages. TCRdb processed the 5' RACE reads anew with MiXCR; each CDR3 protein has one entry. The repertoire holds more than 800,000 distinct CDR3 sequences, more than 40% seen once, with around 18% in the top ten. Sequencing was done on a sample of blood. These receptors came from a woman between 55 and 75 years old in good health. CDR3s include the opening cysteine and the closing phenylalanine or tryptophan. The D gene is left open where the match is weak. Some rows mark clone size as missing; the rest say once, few, many or name a class of expanded clone.

J	V	size	D	CDR3	DNA
TRBJ2-5	TRBV15	NA	NA	CATSRQVGSQYF	TGTGCCACCAGCAGGCAGGTTGGGAGCCAGTACTTC
TRBJ2-7	TRBV7-9	NA	TRBD1	CASSLRTGGNQQYF	TGTGCCAGCAGCTTAAGGACAGGGGGTAACCAGCAGTACTTC
TRBJ1-4	TRBV2	NA	TRBD1	CASSGDRGTINEKLFF	TGTGCCAGCAGTGGGGACAGGGGAACGATTAATGAAAAACTGTTTTTT
TRBJ2-3	TRBV7-8	NA	NA	CASSLVPIREDTQYF	TGTGCCAGCAGCTTAGTTCCCATTAGGGAAGATACGCAGTATTTT
TRBJ1-4	TRBV12-3/TRBV12-4	NA	TRBD1	CASSLGTANNEKLFF	TGTGCCAGCAGTTTGGGGACAGCGAATAATGAAAAACTGTTTTTT
TRBJ2-7	TRBV9	many	TRBD1	CASSPRDSYEQYF	TGTGCCAGCAGCCCTCGGGACAGCTACGAGCAGTACTTC
TRBJ1-2	TRBV27	NA	TRBD1	CASKGTGYPISYGYTF	TGTGCCAGCAAAGGGACAGGGTACCCGATTTCCTATGGCTACACCTTC
TRBJ2-7	TRBV5-6	few	TRBD2	CASSLTSGTLYF	TGTGCCAGCAGCTTGACTAGCGGGACCCTGTACTTC
TRBJ2-3	TRBV13	NA	NA	CASSPSEPTSTELSTDTQYF	TGTGCCAGCAGCCCCTCTGAACCCACCTCGACAGAACTTAGCACAGATACGCAGTATTTT
TRBJ2-7	TRBV7-8	NA	NA	CASSSPRLGLSYEQYF	TGTGCCAGCAGCTCCCCCAGGCTAGGACTATCCTACGAGCAGTACTTC
TRBJ2-7	TRBV6-2/TRBV6-3	NA	TRBD2	CASSYPGTSGRRRPYEQYF	TGTGCCAGCAGTTACCCGGGGACTAGCGGGAGGCGCCGACCCTACGAGCAGTACTTC
TRBJ2-7	TRBV28	few	NA	CASSFATEREQYF	TGTGCCAGCAGTTTCGCTACGGAGAGAGAGCAGTACTTC
TRBJ2-7	TRBV28	NA	NA	CASSLHRSFYEQYF	TGTGCCAGCAGTTTACACAGGAGTTTCTACGAGCAGTACTTC
TRBJ2-1	TRBV5-1	NA	NA	CASNSLGGANNEQFF	TGCGCCAGCAACTCTTTGGGGGGGGCCAACAATGAGCAGTTCTTC
TRBJ1-5	TRBV3-1	once	NA	CASSQAGATQPQHF	TGTGCCAGCAGCCAAGCAGGGGCCACTCAGCCCCAGCATTTT
TRBJ2-5	TRBV10-1	few	NA	CASSDGGMETQYF	TGCGCCAGCAGTGACGGTGGGATGGAGACCCAGTACTTC
TRBJ1-6	TRBV12-3/TRBV12-4	NA	NA	CASSPRQVFNSPLHF	TGTGCCAGTAGTCCCAGACAGGTCTTTAATTCACCCCTCCACTTT
TRBJ2-7	TRBV20-1	NA	TRBD2	CSARKTLAGVNYEQYF	TGCAGTGCTAGAAAAACGCTAGCGGGAGTTAACTACGAGCAGTACTTC
TRBJ2-5	TRBV5-1	once	NA	CASSLGPLGMAQYF	TGCGCCAGCAGCCTGGGACCGCTCGGGATGGCCCAGTACTTC
TRBJ2-7	TRBV28	many	NA	CASSLSGTGYEQYF	TGTGCCAGCAGTTTATCCGGGACGGGGTACGAGCAGTACTTC
TRBJ2-7	TRBV20-1	NA	NA	CSARGYRRGSSYEQYF	TGCAGTGCTAGAGGCTACAGGAGGGGGAGCTCCTACGAGCAGTACTTC
TRBJ2-5	TRBV11-2	few	TRBD2	CASSLDSGRAWETQYF	TGTGCCAGCAGCTTAGATAGCGGGAGGGCCTGGGAGACCCAGTACTTC
TRBJ2-7	TRBV6-1	few	NA	CASMGQGSHEQYF	TGTGCCAGCATGGGTCAGGGATCCCACGAGCAGTACTTC